The sequence of this T cell receptor beta chain was determined in a study of response to subunit inactivated influenza vaccine. V shed 8 bases and J shed 4 bases, with 11 bases lying between them. In germline, CDR1 is DFQATT, CDR2 SNEGSKA (reference sequence). This CDR3 has 12 residues. General study points: The study's authors posited that every seasonal influenza vaccination enlists few new T cells.

TCRdb fed the RT-PCR reads into MiXCR, producing one record per CDR3 protein. The table records 630,000 or so distinct CDR3 sequences, approximately 15% of them present only once. This clonotype was detected only a few times. Its antigen is undetermined. The receptor comes from a man aged 45-60 years who received an inactivated influenza vaccine. This chain uses TRBV20-1 with TRBJ2-2; D not resolved. Sequenced material: PBMCs from blood, taken 11 to 12 days after vaccination. The CDR3 spells CSSLTVTGELFF. CDR3 DNA: TGCAGTTCCTTGACGGTCACCGGGGAGCTGTTTTTT.